These T cell receptor beta chains were read from a single sample in a study of blood T cell repertoires in COVID-19. Produced via immunoSEQ multiplex PCR; TCRdb's table is partial and in-frame only. The sample has some 250,000 clones, about 80% seen once. The sequenced sample was peripheral blood. All receptors come from a woman aged 80 or over with acute or convalescent COVID-19. The CDR3 runs from the conserved cysteine through the conserved F or W. A D gene is named only where the DNA matches it firmly.

TRBJ1-4	TRBD1	16	TRBV4-1	CASSDRATSPNEKLFF	TGCGCCAGCAGCGACAGGGCAACTTCACCTAATGAAAAACTGTTTTTT
TRBJ2-7	NA	13	TRBV6-2/TRBV6-3	CASSSGGRYEQYF	TGTGCCAGCAGTTCGGGGGGCCGATACGAGCAGTACTTC
TRBJ1-4	TRBD1	15	TRBV7-2	CASSYDRGIAEKLFF	TGTGCCAGCAGCTATGACAGGGGCATTGCCGAAAAACTGTTTTTT
TRBJ1-1	NA	13	TRBV10-3	CAIKGRVDAEAFF	TGTGCCATCAAGGGCAGGGTGGACGCTGAAGCTTTCTTT
TRBJ2-5	TRBD2	14	TRBV2	CASSLTSGRETQYF	TGTGCCAGCAGTTTGACTAGCGGGAGGGAGACCCAGTACTTC
TRBJ1-1	NA	15	TRBV6-5	CASSLGLFMNTEAFF	TGTGCCAGCAGTTTGGGCCTCTTCATGAACACTGAAGCTTTCTTT
TRBJ1-4	NA	16	TRBV5-4	CASSLAPAGGDEKLFF	TGTGCCAGCAGCTTGGCCCCCGCTGGCGGGGATGAAAAACTGTTTTTT
TRBJ2-7	TRBD1	16	TRBV18	CASSPGGGQGVYEQYF	TGTGCCAGCTCACCGGGAGGCGGACAGGGGGTCTACGAGCAGTACTTC
TRBJ1-2	TRBD1	15	TRBV19	CASSGTGVSLDGYTF	TGTGCCAGTTCCGGGACAGGGGTCTCCTTAGACGGCTACACCTTC
TRBJ1-6	NA	19	TRBV19	CASSKEPPFGGWANSPLHF	TGTGCCAGTAGTAAAGAACCCCCCTTTGGAGGATGGGCTAATTCACCCCTCCACTTT
TRBJ1-5	NA	17	TRBV28	CASSPPLGASGNQPQHF	TGTGCCAGCAGCCCCCCCCTAGGGGCATCGGGCAATCAGCCCCAGCATTTT
TRBJ2-2	NA	12	TRBV15	CATGSNTGELFF	TGTGCCACCGGGAGCAACACCGGGGAGCTGTTTTTT
TRBJ2-7	NA	14	TRBV6-5	CASSYLGLSYEQYF	TGTGCCAGCAGTTATTTGGGCCTCTCCTACGAGCAGTACTTC
TRBJ2-5	NA	16	TRBV7-7	CASSLGGALGAETQYF	TGTGCCAGCAGCTTAGGAGGAGCGTTAGGGGCCGAGACCCAGTACTTC
TRBJ2-7	TRBD1	16	TRBV7-8	CASSLHGQGSSYEQYF	TGTGCCAGCAGCCTACACGGACAGGGAAGCTCCTACGAGCAGTACTTC
TRBJ2-6	NA	17	TRBV5-4	CASSLLLGASGANVLTF	TGTGCCAGCAGCTTGCTGCTAGGAGCCTCTGGGGCCAACGTCCTGACTTTC
TRBJ2-2	NA	15	TRBV2	CASTEGVSNTGELFF	TGTGCCAGCACCGAAGGGGTGTCGAACACCGGGGAGCTGTTTTTT
TRBJ2-1	TRBD1	12	TRBV11-3	CASSTQGFEQFF	TGTGCCAGCAGTACACAGGGGTTCGAGCAGTTCTTC
TRBJ2-1	NA	13	TRBV12-3/TRBV12-4	CASSQLERYEQFF	TGTGCCAGCAGTCAACTAGAGCGGTATGAGCAGTTCTTC
TRBJ1-5	NA	13	TRBV2	CASSLGQNQPQHF	TGTGCCAGCTCACTCGGACAGAATCAGCCCCAGCATTTT